Shown below are 5 T cell receptor beta chains from a single sample sequenced in a study of spatial heterogeneity in lung cancer. TCRdb reprocessed the 5' RACE reads with MiXCR, giving one entry per CDR3 protein. The sample records tens of thousands of distinct CDR3 sequences, over 4.5% being singletons. Time point described: sample taken at primary tumor resection. This material consisted of PBMCs, taken at surgery. These receptors were collected from a male donor with early-stage non-small cell lung cancer.

Comments on this clonotype: A much larger clone lies one base from this, so it may be a read error. This sequence joins TRBV7-6 and TRBJ2-7, with 7 bases lining up with TRBD2. Per germline, CDR1 SGHVS and CDR2 FNYEAQ. The CDR3 length is 14 residues. The junction had 5 bases not matched to a gene; V was cut back by 4 bases and J by 2 bases. CDR3: CASSWSSGAYEQYF. CDR3 in DNA: TGTGCCAGCAGCTGGTCTAGCGGAGCCTACGAGCAGTACTTC. The variable domain in full, completed from reference TRBV7-6 and TRBJ2-7, reads GAGVSQSPRYKVTKRGQDVALRCDPISGHVSLYWYRQALGQGPEFLTYFNYEAQQDKSGLPNDRFSAERPEGSISTLTIQRTEQRDSAMYRCASSWSSGAYEQYFGPGTRLTVT.

This clonotype was seen many times. V and J are TRBV19 and TRBJ1-2; D may be TRBD1 (5 bases). V was trimmed by 5 bases and J by 4 bases, leaving 17 bases between them. This CDR3 region has 15 residues. The germline gives CDR1 LNHDA, CDR2 SQIVND (reference sequence). This CDR3 is CASSPGAPDRYGYTF. CDR3 coding DNA: TGTGCCAGTAGTCCCGGGGCCCCCGACCGCTATGGCTACACCTTC.

On this clonotype itself: One end of the junction fails to match germline, which may point to a read error. The J gene is TRBJ2-2, the V gene TRBV7-8; TRBD2 matches 15 bases. The CDR3 extends over 16 amino acids. The germline V gene has CDR1 SGHVS and CDR2 FQNEAQ. In DNA form, the CDR3 reads TGTACCAGCAGCCCATGGACTAGCGGGAGGGCCGGGGAGCTGTTTTTT. It translates to CTSSPWTSGRAGELFF.

This clonotype was counted ten times or more. The gene calls are TRBV21-1 and TRBJ2-3. TRBV21-1 is given as a pseudogene. This CDR3 contains 13 residues. CDR3 amino acids: CASSKIFTDTQYF. The CDR3 coding sequence is TGTGCCAGCAGCAAAATATTCACAGATACGCAGTATTTT.

This clonotype has ten or more counts. The genes are TRBV7-2 and TRBJ1-4; the match to TRBD1 covers 7 bases. The CDR3 has 14 residues. In germline, CDR1 is SGHTA, CDR2 FQGNSA. Germline trimming cut 5 bases from V and 8 bases from J; bases unmatched to any gene: 8. CDR3 nucleotides: TGTGCCAGCAGCCCCGGACAGGAATGGGAAAAACTGTTTTTT. This encodes CASSPGQEWEKLFF.